The 32 T cell receptor beta chains reported below all come from one sample, sequenced in a study of shared clonotypes between healthy human individuals. The repertoire was sequenced with immunoSEQ multiplex PCR; TCRdb's copy has only in-frame clones and lacks some. The data contain around 500,000 clones, 81% of them singletons. Input material: PBMCs. These receptors came from a woman aged 35 to 49 in good health. Some clones in this sample may be carry-over from other donors' samples.

This clone was seen just once. The chain employs TRBV27 and TRBJ2-1, with D possibly being TRBD1 (5 bases). Germline-derived CDR1 and CDR2 are MNHEY and SMNVEV (reference sequence). This CDR3 has 15 amino acids. V lost 6 bases to trimming and J lost 0 bases, with 12 bases between them. Here the CDR3 DNA reads TGTGCCAGCAGCCGGGCTAGGGGCTCCTACAATGAGCAGTTCTTC. Translating gives CASSRARGSYNEQFF.

A single count supports this clone. This probably arose from a read error, given a far larger clone one base away. The chain couples TRBV11-2 to TRBJ1-2; possible D gene TRBD1, 6 bases. Germline values: CDR1 SGHAT, CDR2 FQNNGV. Trimming left V 5 bases short and J 8 bases short, with 21 bases between. CDR3 length equals 15 residues. The CDR3 reads CASSATSEGTGGYTF. The CDR3 nucleotides are TGTGCCAGCAGCGCAACTTCGGAGGGTACAGGGGGCTACACCTTC.

CDR3 in DNA: TGTGCCAGCAGTTTTAGGACGGATGAAAAACTGTTTTTT. Its translation is CASSFRTDEKLFF. The J gene is TRBJ1-4, the V gene TRBV27; no definite D call. The V end was cut by 3 bases, the J end by 6 bases, with 8 bases between. This CDR3 spans 13 amino acids. Germline loops: CDR1 MNHEY, CDR2 SMNVEV (reference sequence).

In regard to this clone: A far larger clone is off by one base, so a read error is likely. The chain joins TRBV7-3 to TRBJ2-1, with 7 bases lining up with TRBD2. This CDR3 region has 15 residues. Trimming at V came to 8 bases and at J to 3 bases, leaving 10 bases not matched to a gene. Per germline, CDR1 SGHTA and CDR2 FQGTGA. The CDR3 nucleotides read TGTGCCAGCGGAGTACTAACGGGAGGCTACAATGAGCAGTTCTTC. Translation gives CASGVLTGGYNEQFF.

CDR3 residues: CASSLPSGRRETQYF. The CDR3 nucleotides are TGTGCCAGCAGTTTACCGAGCGGGAGAAGAGAGACCCAGTACTTC. The gene calls are TRBV28 and TRBJ2-5, with 8 bases matching TRBD2. CDR1 and CDR2 (germline): MDHEN, SYDVKM. This CDR3 contains 15 residues. V gave up 2 bases and J gave up 4 bases; unmatched junction bases: 6. The whole variable domain, filled in from reference TRBV28 and TRBJ2-5, reads DVKVTQSSRYLVKRTGEKVFLECVQDMDHENMFWYRQDPGLGLRLIYFSYDVKMKEKGDIPEGYSVSREKKERFSLILESASTNQTSMYLCASSLPSGRRETQYFGPGTRLLVL.

The table lists this clone with a few counts. The V call is TRBV5-1, the J call TRBJ2-1, with D tentatively TRBD2 (5 bases). With 7 bases removed from V and 3 bases from J, the gap between germline ends came to 17 bases. Per the germline V gene, CDR1 is SGHRS and CDR2 is YFSETQ. The CDR3 runs to 15 residues. The CDR3 region has the DNA TGCGCCAGCGCCGGAAGTCTAGCCTACTACAATGAGCAGTTCTTC. Its protein product is CASAGSLAYYNEQFF.

CDR3: CASSQGVGNIQYF. In DNA form, the CDR3 reads TGTGCCAGCAGCCAAGGAGTCGGAAACATTCAGTACTTC. The V call is TRBV4-2, the J call TRBJ2-4, with D unclear. The CDR3 covers 13 residues. Germline assignment: CDR1 LGHNA and CDR2 YNFKEQ. Trimming stripped 1 base from V and 6 bases from J, with 7 bases between.

This clone has more than one count but fewer than ten. The rearrangement uses TRBV18 and TRBJ2-7, with D perhaps given as TRBD1 or TRBD2 (5 bases each). The CDR3 length is 15 residues. Germline CDR1 and CDR2: KGHSH and LQKENI. V lost 4 bases, J lost 0 bases, and 13 bases lay in between. The CDR3 nucleotides are TGTGCCAGCTCACAAAGCCGGGACCACTCCTACGAGCAGTACTTC. This gives the protein CASSQSRDHSYEQYF.

The V call is TRBV19, the J call TRBJ2-7; D remains unclear. CDR3 size: 15 residues. V lost 0 bases and J 3 bases, leaving 12 bases between the germline ends. Germline assignment: CDR1 LNHDA and CDR2 SQIVND (reference sequence). Written as DNA, the CDR3 is TGTGCCAGTAGTATAGATCTTCGGCGGATCTACGAGCAGTACTTC. It yields the protein CASSIDLRRIYEQYF.

The CDR3 DNA reads TGTGCCAGCACTAGAGGGGCGGGAGTGGGGTCCCAGTACTTC. Protein product: CASTRGAGVGSQYF. This chain links TRBV28 with TRBJ2-5; TRBD2 matches 7 bases. Germline CDR1 reads MDHEN; CDR2 reads SYDVKM. The CDR3 length is 14 residues. The trim removed 7 bases at V and 9 bases at J, leaving 14 bases unmatched. Complete variable domain (other parts from reference TRBV28 and TRBJ2-5): DVKVTQSSRYLVKRTGEKVFLECVQDMDHENMFWYRQDPGLGLRLIYFSYDVKMKEKGDIPEGYSVSREKKERFSLILESASTNQTSMYLCASTRGAGVGSQYFGPGTRLLVL.

The gene calls are TRBV30 and TRBJ2-1; D uncertain. CDR1 is GTSNPN and CDR2 is SVGIG in the germline V gene (reference sequence). Trimming shortened V by 0 bases and J by 6 bases, and 6 bases separated the two germline ends. CDR3 length: 12 amino acids. The CDR3 spells CAWSVLRNEQFF. The CDR3 DNA reads as TGTGCCTGGAGTGTACTGCGCAATGAGCAGTTCTTC. The whole variable domain, remainder taken from reference TRBV30 and TRBJ2-1, is SQTIHQWPATLVQPVGSPLSLECTVEGTSNPNLYWYRQAAGRGLQLLFYSVGIGQISSEVPQNLSASRPQDRQFILSSKKLLLSDSGFYLCAWSVLRNEQFFGPGTRLTVL.

The chain is built from TRBV27 and TRBJ1-2, with unresolved D. The CDR3 spans 14 residues. V dropped 8 bases and J dropped 3 bases, with 16 bases sitting between them. Germline CDR1 reads MNHEY; CDR2 reads SMNVEV (reference sequence). CDR3 residues: CASLRTSSDYGYTF. The CDR3 DNA is TGTGCCAGCCTGAGAACGAGTAGTGACTATGGCTACACCTTC.

The V and J genes are TRBV2 and TRBJ2-1, with 12 bases aligning to TRBD2. CDR3 length equals 18 residues. Germline assignment: CDR1 SNHLY and CDR2 FYNNEI. V lost 8 bases and J lost 2; bases outside the gene matches: 13. CDR3 DNA sequence: TGTGCCAGCCGCACTAGACCCCTAGCGGGAGGGCCCTACAATGAGCAGTTCTTC. Residues: CASRTRPLAGGPYNEQFF.

Remarks on this clone: A far larger clone is just one base off, so this is likely a read error. In the same sample, other DNA sequences code for this CDR3. The gene calls are TRBV6-1 and TRBJ2-5; D is undetermined. V was pared by 4 bases and J by 2 bases, with 11 bases between. This CDR3 contains 14 residues. CDR1 is MNHNS and CDR2 is SASEGT in the germline V gene. The CDR3 DNA reads as TGTGCCAGCAGTGTAAAGGAAGAACAAGAGACCCAGTACTTC. This encodes CASSVKEEQETQYF.

V gene TRBV4-1 combines with J gene TRBJ1-1, with D possibly being TRBD1 (6 bases). With 4 bases removed from V and 1 base from J, the gap between germline ends came to 13 bases. Germline V gene sequence: CDR1 MGHRA, CDR2 YSYEKL. The CDR3 has 15 amino acids. The CDR3 DNA reads as TGCGCCAGCAGCCGCCTAACAGGGAGGAACACTGAAGCTTTCTTT. Translating gives CASSRLTGRNTEAFF.

As concerns this clone: A far larger clone is only one base removed, so a read error is likely. This chain joins TRBV29-1 and TRBJ2-6; 7 nucleotides align to TRBD1. This CDR3 spans 15 amino acids. Germline V gene sequence: CDR1 SQVTM, CDR2 ANQGSEA. The CDR3, as DNA: TGCGGCGTTGATTTACAGGGGACCGGGGCCAACGTCCTGACTTTC. Translation gives CGVDLQGTGANVLTF.

This clone showed up just once. The V and J genes are TRBV29-1 and TRBJ2-1, with D perhaps TRBD2 (6 bases). The ends were cut back, 2 bases at V and 3 bases at J, with 23 bases in the middle. Per germline, CDR1 SQVTM and CDR2 ANQGSEA. The CDR3 contains 18 residues. The CDR3 region is CSVESGWWEAPIYNEQFF. CDR3 nucleotide sequence: TGCAGCGTTGAATCGGGCTGGTGGGAGGCACCGATCTACAATGAGCAGTTCTTC.

The chain combines TRBV7-9 with TRBJ2-3, with D unclear. V was shortened by 3 bases and J by 2 bases, with 9 bases between the two germline ends. Looked up from germline, CDR1 is SEHNR and CDR2 is FQNEAQ (reference sequence). The CDR3 length is 14 residues. Written as DNA, the CDR3 is TGTGCCAGCAGCTTGCGGCAGAACACAGATACGCAGTATTTT. It yields the protein CASSLRQNTDTQYF.

With respect to this clone: A read error likely explains this, since a far larger clone differs by one base. The CDR3 coding sequence is TGTGCCAGCAGTGAGGGGGCGGGAGAGTGGTACAATGAGCAGTTCTTC. Amino acids: CASSEGAGEWYNEQFF. The rearrangement joins TRBV25-1 to TRBJ2-1, with D possibly being TRBD2 (7 bases). CDR1 and CDR2 (germline): MGHDK, SYGVNS. CDR3 size: 16 residues. V lost 3 bases to trimming and J lost 4 bases, with 16 bases between them. The whole variable domain, remainder taken from reference TRBV25-1 and TRBJ2-1, is EADIYQTPRYLVIGTGKKITLECSQTMGHDKMYWYQQDPGMELHLIHYSYGVNSTEKGDLSSESTVSRIRTEHFPLTLESARPSHTSQYLCASSEGAGEWYNEQFFGPGTRLTVL.

This chain joins TRBV2 and TRBJ2-3; 7 bases match TRBD2. CDR3 length: 14 amino acids. The V gene end was trimmed by 4 bases and the J gene end by 2 bases; junction bases not matched to a gene: 3. Germline V lookup: CDR1 SNHLY, CDR2 FYNNEI. CDR3 coding DNA: TGTGCCAGCAGTGTTGCGGGAGTCACAGATACGCAGTATTTT. Its translation is CASSVAGVTDTQYF.

The gene calls are TRBV7-8 and TRBJ2-2; D possibly corresponds to TRBD2 (6 bases). Trimming cost V 4 bases and J 3 bases, with 9 bases left between them. The CDR3 is 14 residues long. Germline loops: CDR1 SGHVS, CDR2 FQNEAQ. The CDR3 sequence is CASSSRLDTGELFF. The CDR3 DNA sequence: TGTGCCAGCAGCTCAAGACTAGACACCGGGGAGCTGTTTTTT.

This chain links TRBV18 with TRBJ2-5; 8 nucleotides line up with TRBD1. This CDR3 spans 15 amino acids. Germline CDR1 is KGHSH and CDR2 is LQKENI. V lost 2 bases and J lost 4; bases outside the gene matches: 6. CDR3 sequence: CASSPSSTGGETQYF. The CDR3 region has the DNA TGTGCCAGCTCACCAAGCTCAACAGGGGGAGAGACCCAGTACTTC.

Comments on this clone: A read error may explain this, as a much larger clone is one base away. The same CDR3 is also encoded by other DNA sequences in this sample. The chain has TRBV18 and TRBJ2-7; D perhaps matches TRBD1 (5 bases). Germline CDR1 is KGHSH and CDR2 is LQKENI. The CDR3 length is 16 residues. CDR3 sequence reads: CASSPLSAGISYEQYF. The CDR3, as DNA: TGTGCCAGCTCGCCACTCTCGGCAGGGATCAGTTACGAGCAGTACTTC.

The chain employs TRBV25-1 and TRBJ2-2; tentatively, D is TRBD1 (6 bases). The length of the CDR3 is 18 residues. The V end lost 6 bases, the J end lost 2 bases, and 22 bases lay between the germline ends. Germline loops: CDR1 MGHDK, CDR2 SYGVNS. DNA of the CDR3: TGTGCCAGCAGGAGGGGGACCGAAGGCAGGGGTAACACCGGGGAGCTGTTTTTT. Its protein is CASRRGTEGRGNTGELFF.

The rearrangement uses TRBV5-1 and TRBJ2-1; TRBD2 matches at 10 bases. The CDR3 consists of 14 residues. CDR1 and CDR2 from the germline V gene are SGHRS and YFSETQ. The J segment lost 4 bases and the V segment lost 7 bases, leaving 5 bases of the junction unmatched. CDR3 sequence reads: CASSLAGTYNEQFF. The CDR3 DNA follows: TGCGCCAGCTCACTAGCGGGGACTTACAATGAGCAGTTCTTC.

In regard to this clone: Since a far larger clone is one base different, this is likely a read error. The rearrangement links TRBV30 to TRBJ2-5, with TRBD1 identical over 9 bases. Germline V CDR1 and CDR2: GTSNPN, SVGIG (reference sequence). CDR3 length: 15 residues. The CDR3 reads CAWSGGQGAQETKYF. CDR3 nucleotide sequence: TGTGCCTGGAGTGGGGGACAGGGCGCCCAAGAGACCAAGTACTTC.

The chain uses TRBV30 and TRBJ1-4, with 7 nucleotides matching TRBD1. The junction had 17 bases not matched to a gene; V was cut back by 2 bases and J by 2 bases. CDR3 length equals 19 residues. The germline gives CDR1 GTSNPN, CDR2 SVGIG (reference sequence). The CDR3 nucleotides are TGTGCCTGGAGTTCATTCCGCAGGGGGATGGTCCTTACTAATGAAAAACTGTTTTTT. Translation: CAWSSFRRGMVLTNEKLFF. The full variable domain, rest sourced from reference TRBV30 and TRBJ1-4, is SQTIHQWPATLVQPVGSPLSLECTVEGTSNPNLYWYRQAAGRGLQLLFYSVGIGQISSEVPQNLSASRPQDRQFILSSKKLLLSDSGFYLCAWSSFRRGMVLTNEKLFFGSGTQLSVL.

This clone was detected only a few times. The rearrangement links TRBV19 to TRBJ1-5; a possible D gene is TRBD1 (6 bases). The CDR3 has 16 residues. The germline gives CDR1 LNHDA, CDR2 SQIVND (reference sequence). Between the trimmed V and J ends, which lost 6 bases and 4 bases, there was a span of 19 bases. The CDR3 DNA reads as TGTGCCAGTAGATTCCGGGACATCTCCCTAAATCAGCCCCAGCATTTT. Amino acid sequence: CASRFRDISLNQPQHF.

CDR3 amino acids: CASSIGQGHQPQHF. DNA for the CDR3: TGTGCCAGTAGTATTGGACAGGGGCATCAGCCCCAGCATTTT. The genes are TRBV19 and TRBJ1-5, with 9 bases identical to TRBD1. Germline CDR1 LNHDA, CDR2 SQIVND (reference sequence). Unmatched junction bases numbered 2, after V lost 3 bases and J lost 5 bases. The CDR3 sequence is 14 residues long.

The chain couples TRBV28 to TRBJ2-7; D possibly matches TRBD1 or TRBD2 (5 bases each). The CDR3 spans 14 residues. Germline CDR1 is MDHEN and CDR2 is SYDVKM. The V end was cut by 2 bases, the J end by 5 bases, with 13 bases between. The CDR3 protein is CASSLRGLGHEQYF. As DNA, the CDR3 is TGTGCCAGCAGTTTACGGGGCCTAGGCCACGAGCAGTACTTC.

The chain has TRBV27 and TRBJ2-3, with D unclear. Trimming took 5 bases from V and 1 from J, leaving 10 bases between them. Looked up from germline, CDR1 is MNHEY and CDR2 is SMNVEV (reference sequence). The CDR3 has 14 amino acids. CDR3 sequence reads: CASSPSPRTDTQYF. In nucleotides, the CDR3 is TGTGCCAGCAGTCCAAGCCCCCGCACAGATACGCAGTATTTT.

With respect to this clone: The same CDR3 is also encoded by other DNA sequences in this sample. This chain uses TRBV2 with TRBJ2-2, with D maybe TRBD1 (5 bases). CDR3 length: 13 amino acids. Germline V gene data show CDR1 as SNHLY and CDR2 as FYNNEI. Trimming cost V 2 bases and J 6 bases, with 7 bases left between them. The CDR3 DNA sequence: TGTGCCAGCAGTGAATTGGGGCCCGGGGAGCTGTTTTTT. This sequence encodes CASSELGPGELFF. The whole variable domain, remainder taken from reference TRBV2 and TRBJ2-2, is EPEVTQTPSHQVTQMGQEVILRCVPISNHLYFYWYRQILGQKVEFLVSFYNNEISEKSEIFDDQFSVERPDGSNFTLKIRSTKLEDSAMYFCASSELGPGELFFGEGSRLTVL.